A single sample is the source of the 2 T cell receptor beta chains below, sequenced in a study of cytomegalovirus exposure and HLA in healthy donors. PCR was performed using 60 Vbeta and 13 Jbeta primers. Data came from immunoSEQ multiplex PCR; TCRdb stores just in-frame clones and leaves some out. The sample has tens of thousands of clones; approximately 71% are singletons. The specimen was PBMCs. The receptor set was obtained from a middle-aged man in good health and CMV-seronegative.

CDR3 residues: CASSLVRTGIPGELFF. The CDR3 DNA reads as TGTGCCAGCAGCTTAGTTAGGACAGGGATTCCCGGGGAGCTGTTTTTT. J is TRBJ2-2 and V is TRBV11-2; 8 positions agree with TRBD1. Germline CDR1 reads SGHAT; CDR2 reads FQNNGV. The V segment lost 1 base and the J segment 6 bases; nucleotides outside the gene matches: 7. The CDR3 is 16 amino acids.

DNA for the CDR3: TGCGCCAGCAGCCCCGAAGACAGTCGCAATCAGCCCCAGCATTTT. It codes for CASSPEDSRNQPQHF. The chain employs TRBV5-1 and TRBJ1-5; perhaps TRBD1 as D (5 bases). Germline CDR1 reads SGHRS; CDR2 reads YFSETQ. The V end was cut by 4 bases, the J end by 2 bases, with 13 bases between. The CDR3 is 15 amino acids.